Shown below are 30 T cell receptor beta chains from a single sample sequenced in a study of blood T cell repertoires in COVID-19. Sequencing was performed with immunoSEQ multiplex PCR; in TCRdb, only in-frame clones are kept and a portion is missing. The repertoire consists of some 200,000 clones, with more than 75% occurring once and the leading ten covering roughly 12%. What was sequenced was peripheral blood. These receptors were obtained from a woman in her forties with acute or convalescent COVID-19.

This clone turned up a few times. The sample has other DNA sequences that encode this CDR3 too. The V call is TRBV9, the J call TRBJ2-7, with D maybe TRBD2 (7 bases). V was cut by 0 bases and J by 7 bases, with 14 bases left in between. Germline CDR1 reads SGDLS; CDR2 reads YYNGEE. There are 14 residues in the CDR3. The CDR3 is CASSVGAGAGEQYF. CDR3 nucleotides: TGTGCCAGCAGCGTAGGCGCGGGGGCGGGGGAGCAGTACTTC.

The chain carries TRBV19 and TRBJ2-2, with TRBD1 matching 8 bases. CDR1 and CDR2 from the germline V gene are LNHDA and SQIVND (reference sequence). The CDR3 is 16 amino acids. With 6 bases clipped from V and 2 bases from J, the junction kept 8 bases outside the gene matches. The CDR3 DNA is TGTGCCAGTAGGATGACAGGGGACCTCAACACCGGGGAGCTGTTTTTT. Translated: CASRMTGDLNTGELFF.

V usage is TRBV3-1 (or the pseudogene TRBV3-2) and J usage is TRBJ1-1; perhaps TRBD1 as D (5 bases). The CDR3 runs to 13 residues. The germline V gene encodes CDR1 LGHDT and CDR2 YNNKEL (reference sequence). Trimming shortened V by 4 bases and J by 13 bases, and 19 bases separated the two germline ends. This CDR3 is CASSPGGQGIVFF. CDR3 sequence (DNA): TGTGCCAGCAGCCCGGGAGGGCAGGGTATTGTTTTCTTT.

This clone came up once. The V and J genes are TRBV6-1 and TRBJ1-1, with D perhaps TRBD1 (5 bases). Deletions cut 8 bases from V and 7 bases from J, with 17 bases between. CDR1 and CDR2 (germline): MNHNS, SASEGT. CDR3 length: 13 amino acids. The CDR3 protein is CASRVGGAGEAFF. The CDR3 DNA is TGTGCCAGCCGAGTGGGAGGGGCGGGTGAAGCTTTCTTT.

This clone was recorded a few times. The chain links TRBV7-8 to TRBJ2-1; D possibly corresponds to TRBD2 (6 bases). The length of the CDR3 is 15 residues. Trimming removed 3 bases at V and 5 bases at J, with 14 bases between. CDR1 is SGHVS, CDR2 FQNEAQ, per germline. CDR3 sequence (DNA): TGTGCCAGCAGCTTGGAGGGTCGAGCCAACAATGAGCAGTTCTTC. Protein: CASSLEGRANNEQFF.

The chain uses TRBV7-2 and TRBJ1-3, with TRBD1 as a possible D gene (5 bases). The CDR3 totals 14 residues. Trimming pared 5 bases from V and 1 base from J, leaving 9 bases between. Per the germline V gene, CDR1 is SGHTA and CDR2 is FQGNSA. The CDR3 here is CASSRRVSGNTIYF. The CDR3 DNA reads as TGTGCCAGCAGCCGCAGGGTGTCTGGAAACACCATATATTTT.

V gene TRBV19 combines with J gene TRBJ1-4; D is ambiguous. The CDR3 is 13 amino acids. The germline CDR1 and CDR2 sequences are LNHDA and SQIVND (reference sequence). Deletions cut 8 bases from V and 8 bases from J, with 15 bases between. The CDR3 nucleotides are TGTGCCAGTGGTCCCCGGGGTGGGGAAAAACTGTTTTTT. It yields the protein CASGPRGGEKLFF.

CDR3 nucleotide sequence: TGTGCCAGCAGCTTTGCCTCCAGCGGGGGCACCCCCAGGAACACCGGGGAGCTGTTTTTT. Protein product: CASSFASSGGTPRNTGELFF. This chain joins TRBV12-1 and TRBJ2-2; TRBD2, the D gene given by the table, was not confirmed from the DNA. TRBV12-1 is a pseudogene. CDR3 length: 20 amino acids.

The V call is TRBV7-3, the J call TRBJ2-1, with D perhaps TRBD2 (5 bases). Germline loops: CDR1 SGHTA, CDR2 FQGTGA. The CDR3 has 14 amino acids. Deletions cut 5 bases from V and 6 bases from J, with 14 bases between. CDR3 protein: CASSLPGGSNEQFF. The CDR3, as DNA: TGTGCCAGCAGCCTCCCTGGAGGTAGCAATGAGCAGTTCTTC.

The V call is TRBV10-3, the J call TRBJ1-2; no clear D gene. Trimming took off 0 bases at V and 9 bases at J, with 5 bases between the two ends. Per germline, CDR1 ENHRY and CDR2 SYGVKD. The CDR3 runs to 11 residues. CDR3 DNA: TGTGCCATCAGTGAGTCGACTCGCTACACCTTC. It yields the protein CAISESTRYTF.

J is TRBJ1-2 and V is TRBV6-1; D possibly corresponds to TRBD1 (5 bases). Looked up from germline, CDR1 is MNHNS and CDR2 is SASEGT. This CDR3 has 15 residues. Deletions cut 2 bases from V and 5 bases from J, with 15 bases between. For the CDR3, the DNA is TGTGCCAGCAGTGAACAGCCGGGAGCAGGGTATGGCTACACCTTC. It encodes CASSEQPGAGYGYTF.

This chain connects TRBV18 to TRBJ1-2, with a weak D call TRBD1 (6 bases). The length of the CDR3 is 17 residues. The ends were cut back, 1 base at V and 1 base at J, with 16 bases in the middle. The germline gives CDR1 KGHSH, CDR2 LQKENI. The CDR3, as DNA: TGTGCCAGCTCACCACTTCCTCATACAGGGAATAACTATGGCTACACCTTC. Protein sequence: CASSPLPHTGNNYGYTF.

The chain couples TRBV5-5 to TRBJ2-1; D is possibly TRBD1 (5 bases). V was shortened by 3 bases and J by 2 bases, with 12 bases between the two germline ends. CDR1 and CDR2 (germline): SGHKS, YYEKEE (reference sequence). There are 15 residues in the CDR3. The CDR3 DNA follows: TGTGCCAGCAGCTCCCAGGGTTTGCCCTACAATGAGCAGTTCTTC. Translating gives CASSSQGLPYNEQFF.

V is TRBV5-1 and J is TRBJ2-7; 8 bases align to TRBD1. V shed 2 bases and J 2 bases; nucleotides not matched to a gene: 6. CDR1 SGHRS and CDR2 YFSETQ come from the germline V gene. The CDR3 has 15 residues. DNA for the CDR3: TGCGCCAGCAGCTTACCCGGACAGGGCCCCTACGAGCAGTACTTC. It codes for CASSLPGQGPYEQYF.

This chain uses TRBV18 with TRBJ2-1; TRBD2 matches 10 bases. CDR1 KGHSH and CDR2 LQKENI come from the germline V gene. V shed 2 bases and J 9 bases; nucleotides not matched to a gene: 7. This CDR3 is built from 15 residues. The CDR3 is CASSPSAGGRSEQFF. CDR3 in DNA: TGTGCCAGCTCACCATCAGCGGGGGGGCGGAGTGAGCAGTTCTTC.

V is TRBV7-8 and J is TRBJ2-7; a possible D gene is TRBD2 (5 bases). Trimming shortened V by 1 base and J by 3 bases, and 10 bases separated the two germline ends. There are 14 residues in the CDR3. CDR1 and CDR2 (germline): SGHVS, FQNEAQ. As DNA, the CDR3 is TGTGCCAGCAGCTTAGACGGGAACAACTACGAGCAGTACTTC. The encoded protein is CASSLDGNNYEQYF.

The V gene is TRBV3-1 (or the pseudogene TRBV3-2), the J gene TRBJ1-6; possibly TRBD1 for D (5 bases). The CDR3 extends over 14 amino acids. With 4 bases removed from V and 10 bases from J, the gap between germline ends came to 14 bases. CDR1 and CDR2 from the germline V gene are LGHDT and YNNKEL (reference sequence). CDR3 residues: CASSLSTVGSPLHF. CDR3 nucleotide sequence: TGTGCCAGCAGCCTCTCGACAGTCGGGTCACCCCTCCACTTT.

V gene TRBV7-2 combines with J gene TRBJ1-1; no clear D. The CDR3 has 10 amino acids. The V gene lost 1 base and the J gene lost 12 bases, with 6 bases spanning the gap. The germline V gene has CDR1 SGHTA and CDR2 FQGNSA. The chain's CDR3 is CASSLEATFF. Written as DNA, the CDR3 is TGTGCCAGCAGCTTAGAAGCGACTTTCTTT.

This rearrangement joins TRBV6-5 to TRBJ1-3, with 9 bases that match TRBD1. Germline assignment: CDR1 MNHEY and CDR2 SVGAGI. V shed 8 bases, J shed 9 bases, and the junction held 14 bases outside the gene matches. The CDR3 is 15 residues long. CDR3 in amino acids: CASFITGGEGGTIYF. The CDR3 coding sequence is TGTGCCAGCTTTATCACAGGGGGCGAGGGAGGCACCATATATTTT.

This clone showed up just once. The rearrangement joins TRBV11-2 to TRBJ2-1; D remains unclear. Trimming cost V 5 bases and J 0 bases, with 8 bases left between them. The CDR3 covers 14 residues. The germline gives CDR1 SGHAT, CDR2 FQNNGV. CDR3 residues: CASSPDFSYNEQFF. The CDR3 DNA is TGTGCCAGCAGCCCAGATTTCTCCTACAATGAGCAGTTCTTC. The whole variable domain, remainder taken from reference TRBV11-2 and TRBJ2-1, is EAGVAQSPRYKIIEKRQSVAFWCNPISGHATLYWYQQILGQGPKLLIQFQNNGVVDDSQLPKDRFSAERLKGVDSTLKIQPAKLEDSAVYLCASSPDFSYNEQFFGPGTRLTVL.

The chain carries TRBV6-5 and TRBJ1-1, with D perhaps TRBD1 (5 bases). Trimming took off 6 bases at V and 2 bases at J, with 10 bases between the two ends. The germline V gene encodes CDR1 MNHEY and CDR2 SVGAGI. The CDR3 totals 13 residues. The CDR3 DNA is TGTGCCAGCAGGGACACCCTTAACACTGAAGCTTTCTTT. This gives the protein CASRDTLNTEAFF.

This sequence joins TRBV5-4 and TRBJ1-6; D perhaps matches TRBD1 (5 bases). V was trimmed by 4 bases and J by 11 bases, leaving 10 bases between them. Germline V lookup: CDR1 SGHNT, CDR2 YYREEE (reference sequence). The CDR3 has 12 amino acids. The CDR3 is CASSRGGAPLHF. CDR3 nucleotides: TGTGCCAGCAGCCGGGGGGGGGCACCCCTCCACTTT.

This clone was recorded once. This rearrangement joins TRBV12-3 or TRBV12-4 to TRBJ2-1, with 8 bases matching TRBD1. CDR3 length: 13 amino acids. The junction had 2 bases not matched to a gene; V was cut back by 1 base and J by 9 bases. CDR3 coding DNA: TGTGCCAGCAGTTTAGGGACAGGGATTGAGCAGTTCTTC. It translates to CASSLGTGIEQFF.

This clone was seen more than once but under ten times. V is TRBV7-2 and J is TRBJ1-2; 11 bases fit TRBD1. The CDR3 extends over 16 amino acids. V lost 5 bases to trimming and J lost 4 bases; unmatched junction nucleotides: 9. From germline, CDR1 is SGHTA and CDR2 FQGNSA. DNA of the CDR3: TGTGCCAGCAGCCCCCGGACAGGGGGCAATCTCTATGGCTACACCTTC. It is translated as CASSPRTGGNLYGYTF.

The rearrangement links TRBV30 to TRBJ1-1; possible D gene TRBD1, 6 bases. There are 12 residues in the CDR3. Germline-derived CDR1 and CDR2 are GTSNPN and SVGIG (reference sequence). Trimming pared 1 base from V and 10 bases from J, leaving 13 bases between. The CDR3 sequence: CAWSDFRGRAFF. CDR3 coding DNA: TGTGCCTGGAGTGATTTCAGGGGTAGAGCTTTCTTT.

This chain uses TRBV10-3 with TRBJ2-1, with D perhaps TRBD1 (6 bases). CDR1 and CDR2 from the germline V gene are ENHRY and SYGVKD. CDR3 length equals 17 residues. The ends were cut back, 0 bases at V and 5 bases at J, with 17 bases in the middle. The CDR3 DNA sequence: TGTGCCATCAGTGAGTCGGGGGCCTTTGCGAGGGACAATGAGCAGTTCTTC. Amino acid sequence: CAISESGAFARDNEQFF.

The rearrangement links TRBV6-6 to TRBJ2-3; D possibly corresponds to TRBD2 (5 bases). V dropped 0 bases and J dropped 5 bases, with 6 bases sitting between them. This CDR3 comprises 13 residues. CDR1 and CDR2 (germline): MNHNY, SVGAGI (reference sequence). In DNA form, the CDR3 reads TGTGCCAGCAGTTACTCACTAGGAGATACGCAGTATTTT. Translation: CASSYSLGDTQYF.

This CDR3 reads CASTAGLVETGELFF. The DNA for the CDR3 is TGTGCCAGCACCGCGGGACTAGTGGAGACCGGGGAGCTGTTTTTT. The V call is TRBV27, the J call TRBJ2-2; the match to TRBD2 covers 8 bases. The CDR3 is 15 amino acids. V trimming: 7 bases; J trimming: 5 bases; junction bases outside the gene matches: 9. The germline gives CDR1 MNHEY, CDR2 SMNVEV (reference sequence).

J is TRBJ2-7 and V is TRBV15, with 9 nucleotides matching TRBD2. Germline CDR1 reads LNHNV; CDR2 reads YYDKDF (reference sequence). Trimming took 6 bases from V and 5 from J; bases not matched to a gene: 8. The CDR3 length is 14 residues. The CDR3 coding sequence is TGTGCCACCAGGGGTAGCGGGAGTATCGACGAGCAGTACTTC. As protein: CATRGSGSIDEQYF.

The chain combines TRBV5-1 with TRBJ2-1; 9 bases fit TRBD1. CDR3 size: 13 residues. V shed 4 bases, J shed 8 bases, and the junction held 4 bases outside the gene matches. Germline lookup yields CDR1 SGHRS and CDR2 YFSETQ. The CDR3 sequence: CASSAGTGYEQFF. The CDR3 coding sequence is TGCGCCAGCAGCGCCGGGACAGGGTATGAGCAGTTCTTC. The entire variable domain, with the rest obtained from reference TRBV5-1 and TRBJ2-1, is as follows: KAGVTQTPRYLIKTRGQQVTLSCSPISGHRSVSWYQQTPGQGLQFLFEYFSETQRNKGNFPGRFSGRQFSNSRSEMNVSTLELGDSALYLCASSAGTGYEQFFGPGTRLTVL.